These 14 T cell receptor beta chains came from one sample sequenced in a study of shared clonotypes between healthy human individuals. Terminally differentiated effector memory CD45RA+ cells were excluded from the naive CD8 cells, which were CD45RO-negative and positively selected for CCR7. The protocol was immunoSEQ multiplex PCR, while the TCRdb copy is restricted to in-frame clones and leaves out a portion. Of about 1.9 million clones listed, 93% are singletons. Source material: naive CD8+ T cells from PBMCs. These receptors all stem from a young man in good health. Some clones in this sample may be carry-over from other donors' samples.

The chain couples TRBV7-9 to TRBJ2-2; the D gene is possibly TRBD1 (6 bases). V gave up 4 bases and J gave up 6 bases, with 12 bases separating them. CDR3 length: 14 residues. Germline V gene lookup returns CDR1 SEHNR and CDR2 FQNEAQ (reference sequence). CDR3 coding DNA: TGTGCCAGCAGCTCAACCAGGGGCGCCGGGGAGCTGTTTTTT. Translation: CASSSTRGAGELFF.

The CDR3 loop is CASSSGDYEAFF. The CDR3 coding sequence is TGTGCCAGCAGCTCGGGGGACTATGAAGCTTTCTTT. The chain has TRBV13 and TRBJ1-1; D possibly corresponds to TRBD1 (5 bases). CDR1 PRHDT and CDR2 FYEKMQ come from the germline V gene (reference sequence). V was clipped by 4 bases and J by 7 bases, with 10 bases between them. The CDR3 has 12 residues.

V is TRBV19 and J is TRBJ2-1; weak D call: TRBD1 (5 bases). CDR3 length equals 14 residues. The V and J ends lost 6 bases and 8 bases respectively, with 17 bases between them. Per germline, CDR1 LNHDA and CDR2 SQIVND (reference sequence). CDR3 DNA: TGTGCCAGTAGGCCGAGCACTACAGGCGATGAGCAGTTCTTC. It yields the protein CASRPSTTGDEQFF.

V is TRBV7-9 and J is TRBJ2-1; D might be TRBD2 (6 bases). The CDR3 spans 16 residues. Deletions cut 5 bases from V and 3 bases from J, with 17 bases between. Germline V gives CDR1 SEHNR, CDR2 FQNEAQ (reference sequence). The CDR3 loop is CASSHLGLGHYNEQFF. CDR3 DNA sequence: TGTGCCAGCAGCCATTTGGGACTGGGTCACTACAATGAGCAGTTCTTC.

This chain connects TRBV5-1 to TRBJ2-1; the D is unclear. Trimming removed 6 bases at V and 3 bases at J, with 10 bases between. The CDR3 loop spans 13 amino acids. Germline assignment: CDR1 SGHRS and CDR2 YFSETQ. CDR3 in amino acids: CASTSPNYNEQFF. Here the CDR3 DNA reads TGCGCCAGCACCTCACCGAACTACAATGAGCAGTTCTTC.

The chain employs TRBV7-9 and TRBJ2-2; D uncertain. Trimming pared 1 base from V and 6 bases from J, leaving 12 bases between. The CDR3 sequence is 15 residues long. CDR1 and CDR2 from the germline V gene are SEHNR and FQNEAQ (reference sequence). Here the CDR3 reads CASSLGVDAAGELFF. The CDR3 bases are TGTGCCAGCAGCTTAGGGGTCGATGCCGCCGGGGAGCTGTTTTTT.

The chain couples TRBV27 to TRBJ1-6; TRBD1 agrees at 9 bases. CDR1 MNHEY and CDR2 SMNVEV come from the germline V gene (reference sequence). V dropped 8 bases and J dropped 15; count of bases not matched to a gene: 8. This CDR3 has 12 amino acids. The CDR3 loop is CASSDRGMLLHF. The CDR3 region has the DNA TGTGCCAGCTCGGACAGGGGTATGCTCCTCCACTTT.

This chain links TRBV5-6 with TRBJ2-7, with D perhaps TRBD2 (6 bases). The germline V and J ends were trimmed by 2 bases and 5 bases, with 11 bases remaining between them. This CDR3 contains 13 residues. The germline CDR1 and CDR2 sequences are SGHDT and YYEEEE. CDR3 DNA sequence: TGTGCCAGCAGCTTTGGGGGGTTGCACGAGCAGTACTTC. Translated, it gives CASSFGGLHEQYF.

This clone was counted a single time. This chain uses TRBV6-1 with TRBJ1-5, with D possibly matching TRBD1 (5 bases). Germline loops: CDR1 MNHNS, CDR2 SASEGT. CDR3 length equals 18 residues. V was cut by 1 base and J by 2 bases, with 18 bases left in between. In nucleotides, the CDR3 is TGTGCCAGCAGTGAAGACATCAGGCGGATGGGGGGCAATCAGCCCCAGCATTTT. Protein sequence: CASSEDIRRMGGNQPQHF.

This chain connects TRBV11-2 to TRBJ2-5; D might be TRBD1 or TRBD2, each matching 6 bases. CDR1 and CDR2 (germline): SGHAT, FQNNGV. This CDR3 has 14 amino acids. V shed 5 bases and J shed 2 bases, with 12 bases lying between them. The chain's CDR3 is CASSRGGGQETQYF. In DNA form, the CDR3 reads TGTGCCAGCAGCCGCGGAGGGGGGCAAGAGACCCAGTACTTC.

The chain carries TRBV11-2 and TRBJ2-7; D is undetermined. Trimming removed 5 bases from V and 2 bases from J, with 13 bases in between. This CDR3 contains 14 residues. Germline-derived CDR1 and CDR2 are SGHAT and FQNNGV. Written as DNA, the CDR3 is TGTGCCAGCAGCCTGGCCTTGACAACCTACGAGCAGTACTTC. Amino acid sequence: CASSLALTTYEQYF.

This rearrangement joins TRBV13 to TRBJ2-4, with D possibly being TRBD2 (5 bases). V lost 5 bases and J lost 2, with 16 bases in between. From germline, CDR1 is PRHDT and CDR2 FYEKMQ (reference sequence). The CDR3 is made up of 16 amino acids. In DNA form, the CDR3 reads TGTGCCAGCAGCCCGAGGGAAAGGGCACCCAAAAACATTCAGTACTTC. Translation: CASSPRERAPKNIQYF.

The chain combines TRBV5-1 with TRBJ1-2; 8 positions agree with TRBD1. Germline V gives CDR1 SGHRS, CDR2 YFSETQ. The V segment lost 0 bases and the J segment 8 bases; nucleotides outside the gene matches: 6. The CDR3 spans 14 residues. CDR3 protein: CASSLVRTGNGYTF. CDR3 coding DNA: TGCGCCAGCAGCTTGGTAAGGACAGGGAACGGCTACACCTTC.

The chain links TRBV27 to TRBJ2-2, with 7 bases matching TRBD2. The CDR3 spans 17 residues. CDR1 is MNHEY and CDR2 is SMNVEV in the germline V gene (reference sequence). V gave up 6 bases and J gave up 0 bases; unmatched junction bases: 10. This CDR3 is CASRSPRGDANTGELFF. The CDR3 coding sequence is TGTGCCAGCAGGTCCCCCCGGGGGGACGCGAACACCGGGGAGCTGTTTTTT.